These 11 T cell receptor beta chains share one sample of origin, sequenced in a study of shared clonotypes between healthy human individuals. The method was immunoSEQ multiplex PCR; TCRdb's version includes in-frame clones alone and lacks a portion of them. The sample carries approximately 2.1 million clones, roughly 93% recorded once. Sample: naive CD4+ T cells from PBMCs. Subset described: CD45RA+ positively selected. The origin of the receptors is a man between 18 and 29 years old in good health. Some clones in this sample may be carry-over from other donors' samples.

V and J are TRBV28 and TRBJ1-2, with D hard to call. This CDR3 has 12 residues. Germline V gene sequence: CDR1 MDHEN, CDR2 SYDVKM. Trimming stripped 3 bases from V and 4 bases from J, with 6 bases between. The CDR3 is CASSFGIYGYTF. The CDR3 nucleotides are TGTGCCAGCAGTTTCGGTATCTATGGCTACACCTTC.

The J gene is TRBJ2-3, the V gene TRBV4-1; the D gene could be TRBD1 or TRBD2 (5 bases each). The CDR3 runs to 16 residues. CDR1 is MGHRA, CDR2 YSYEKL, per germline. Deletions cut 2 bases from V and 5 bases from J, with 17 bases between. The CDR3 sequence: CASSQTGTPRVDTQYF. The CDR3 DNA reads TGCGCCAGCAGCCAAACCGGGACCCCAAGGGTAGATACGCAGTATTTT.

The chain recombines TRBV4-1 with TRBJ2-7; TRBD1 aligns across 7 bases. The CDR3 spans 13 residues. The junction had 2 bases not matched to a gene; V was cut back by 4 bases and J by 2 bases. CDR1 is MGHRA and CDR2 is YSYEKL in the germline V gene. The CDR3 loop reads CASSPTGTYEQYF. CDR3 nucleotide sequence: TGCGCCAGCAGCCCGACAGGGACCTACGAGCAGTACTTC.

The chain links TRBV28 to TRBJ2-1, with 10 bases that match TRBD1. From germline, CDR1 is MDHEN and CDR2 SYDVKM. V shed 7 bases, J shed 6 bases, and the junction held 12 bases outside the gene matches. This CDR3 region has 16 residues. In DNA, the CDR3 is TGTGCCAGCATCCCGGGACAGGGGATGTTCGGCAATGAGCAGTTCTTC. The encoded protein is CASIPGQGMFGNEQFF.

J is TRBJ2-1 and V is TRBV2; TRBD1 agrees at 9 bases. This CDR3 comprises 17 residues. Losses at the gene ends were 6 bases for V and 1 base for J; bases not matched to a gene: 10. Germline CDR1 reads SNHLY; CDR2 reads FYNNEI. CDR3 loop: CASRGRTGVVSYNEQFF. The CDR3 nucleotides are TGTGCCAGCAGGGGCAGGACAGGGGTCGTTTCCTACAATGAGCAGTTCTTC.

The table lists this clone with a few counts. Other DNA sequences in the sample encode the same CDR3. The chain has TRBV9 and TRBJ2-3; the D is unclear. Trimming left V 3 bases short and J 0 bases short, with 5 bases between. Looked up from germline, CDR1 is SGDLS and CDR2 is YYNGEE. This CDR3 comprises 13 residues. The CDR3 DNA follows: TGTGCCAGCAGCGCCACTAGCACAGATACGCAGTATTTT. Translated: CASSATSTDTQYF.

About this clone itself: This sample also contains other DNA sequences that code for the same CDR3. The J gene is TRBJ1-1, the V gene TRBV19; D is undetermined. Per germline, CDR1 LNHDA and CDR2 SQIVND (reference sequence). V lost 3 bases and J 1 base, leaving 6 bases between the germline ends. This CDR3 is 13 amino acids long. CDR3 coding DNA: TGTGCCAGTAGTATTTTGGGGAACACTGAAGCTTTCTTT. Amino acid sequence: CASSILGNTEAFF.

J is TRBJ1-1 and V is TRBV19; D gene unclear. CDR3 length: 15 residues. V lost 5 bases, J lost 0 bases, and 13 bases lay in between. Per germline, CDR1 LNHDA and CDR2 SQIVND (reference sequence). The CDR3 coding sequence is TGTGCCAGTAGTGTCTTTTCGGCAGTGAACACTGAAGCTTTCTTT. This encodes CASSVFSAVNTEAFF.

This chain joins TRBV7-9 and TRBJ2-3; D might be TRBD1 or TRBD2, each matching 5 bases. CDR1 SEHNR and CDR2 FQNEAQ come from the germline V gene (reference sequence). This CDR3 is 18 amino acids long. Trimming left V 1 base short and J 3 bases short, with 20 bases between. The DNA of the CDR3 is TGTGCCAGCAGCTTAGGGGCCCAGGCATGGGGGTATACAGATACGCAGTATTTT. Amino acid sequence: CASSLGAQAWGYTDTQYF.

The CDR3 DNA follows: TGCGCCAGCAGCTTGGTACCTGGTTCAAGGGAGACCCAGTACTTC. The encoded protein is CASSLVPGSRETQYF. This chain connects TRBV5-1 to TRBJ2-5; no definite D call. The CDR3 totals 15 residues. Germline V CDR1 and CDR2: SGHRS, YFSETQ. Trimming cost V 0 bases and J 5 bases, with 14 bases left between them.

This rearrangement joins TRBV2 to TRBJ1-1, with D unclear. From germline, CDR1 is SNHLY and CDR2 FYNNEI. The V and J ends lost 5 bases and 2 bases respectively, with 12 bases between them. This CDR3 has 14 residues. This CDR3 is CASSLSQRNTEAFF. DNA for the CDR3: TGTGCCAGCAGTTTGTCTCAGAGAAACACTGAAGCTTTCTTT.